This TCR beta chain was sequenced in a study of blood T cells in healthy people across ages. Across the whole study: With template switching, about one barcoded beta molecule was captured per two T cells.

The study drew donors from healthy Caucasian individuals in Russia aged roughly 6 to 90. As regards this clonotype: What it recognizes is unknown.

Study findings and constraints: Higher diversity, along with more naive CD4+ cells, distinguished long-lived donors from aged donors. Researchers said unsorted PBMCs prevented a conclusive naive versus antigen-experienced comparison.

The CDR3 length is 15 residues. V dropped 1 base and J dropped 8 bases, with 15 bases sitting between them. Germline-derived CDR1 and CDR2 are SGHTA and FQGNSA. Primed by a sample-barcoded 5' primer and a J-beta primer mix, a second PCR proceeded for roughly 6 to 12 cycles. TCRdb re-called the 5' RACE reads through MiXCR, storing one row per CDR3 protein. The repertoire holds approximately 830,000 distinct CDR3 sequences, with roughly 60% as singletons. This chain uses TRBV7-2 with TRBJ2-1; weak D call: TRBD2 (6 bases). The clonotype comes from a man aged 25-40 years in good health. Sequencing was performed on blood. The CDR3: CASSLVWSTSDEQFF. The CDR3 DNA reads as TGTGCCAGCAGCTTAGTGTGGTCGACTAGTGATGAGCAGTTCTTC.